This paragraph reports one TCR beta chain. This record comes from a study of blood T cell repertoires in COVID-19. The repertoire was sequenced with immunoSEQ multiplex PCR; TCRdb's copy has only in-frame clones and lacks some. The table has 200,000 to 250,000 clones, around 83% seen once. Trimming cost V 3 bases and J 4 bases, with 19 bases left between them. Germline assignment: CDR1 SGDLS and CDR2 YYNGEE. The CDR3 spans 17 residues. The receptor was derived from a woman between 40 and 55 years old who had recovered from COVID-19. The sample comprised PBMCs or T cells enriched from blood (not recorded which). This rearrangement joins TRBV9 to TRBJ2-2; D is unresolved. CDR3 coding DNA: TGTGCCAGCAGCGCGCTCTTCATGACTGTTAGCACCGGGGAGCTGTTTTTT. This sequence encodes CASSALFMTVSTGELFF.